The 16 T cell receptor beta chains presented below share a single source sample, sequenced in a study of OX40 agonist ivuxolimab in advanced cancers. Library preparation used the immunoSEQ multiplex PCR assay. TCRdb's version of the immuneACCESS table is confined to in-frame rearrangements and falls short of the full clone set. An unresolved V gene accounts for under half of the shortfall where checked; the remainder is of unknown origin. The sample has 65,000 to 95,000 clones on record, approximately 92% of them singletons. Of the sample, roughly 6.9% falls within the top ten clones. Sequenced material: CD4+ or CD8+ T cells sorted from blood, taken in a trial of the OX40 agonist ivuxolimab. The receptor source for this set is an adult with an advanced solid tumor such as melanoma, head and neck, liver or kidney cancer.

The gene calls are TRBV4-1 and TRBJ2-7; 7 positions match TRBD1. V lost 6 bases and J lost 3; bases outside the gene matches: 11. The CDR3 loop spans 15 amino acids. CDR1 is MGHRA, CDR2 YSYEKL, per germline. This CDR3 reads CASSLTTGKVYEQYF. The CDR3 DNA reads TGCGCCAGCAGTCTAACGACAGGGAAGGTCTACGAGCAGTACTTC.

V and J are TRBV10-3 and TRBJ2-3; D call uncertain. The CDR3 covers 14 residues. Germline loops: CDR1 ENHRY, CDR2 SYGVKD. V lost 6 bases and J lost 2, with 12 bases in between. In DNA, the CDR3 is TGTGCCATCAGGACCACGAGTAACACAGATACGCAGTATTTT. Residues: CAIRTTSNTDTQYF.

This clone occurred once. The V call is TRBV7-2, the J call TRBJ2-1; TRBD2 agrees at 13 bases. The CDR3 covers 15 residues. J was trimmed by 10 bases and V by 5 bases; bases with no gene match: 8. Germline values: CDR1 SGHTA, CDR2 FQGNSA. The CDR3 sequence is CASSPTSGRAEEQFF. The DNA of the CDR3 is TGTGCCAGCAGCCCAACTAGCGGGAGGGCCGAAGAGCAGTTCTTC.

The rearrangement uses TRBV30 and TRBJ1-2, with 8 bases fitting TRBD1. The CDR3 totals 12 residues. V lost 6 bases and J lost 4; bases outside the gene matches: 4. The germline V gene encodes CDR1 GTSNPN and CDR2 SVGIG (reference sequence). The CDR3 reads CACPGGFYGYTF. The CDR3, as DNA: TGTGCCTGCCCAGGGGGCTTCTATGGCTACACCTTC.

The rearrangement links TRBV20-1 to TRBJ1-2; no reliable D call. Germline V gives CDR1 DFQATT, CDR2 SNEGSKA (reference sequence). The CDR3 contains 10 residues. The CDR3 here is CRAKLGGYTF. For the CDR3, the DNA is TGCAGGGCAAAACTAGGGGGCTACACCTTC.

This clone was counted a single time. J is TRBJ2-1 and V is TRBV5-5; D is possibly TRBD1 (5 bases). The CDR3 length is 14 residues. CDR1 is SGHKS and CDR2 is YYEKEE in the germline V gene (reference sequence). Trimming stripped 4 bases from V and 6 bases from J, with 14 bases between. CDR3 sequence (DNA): TGTGCCAGCAGCGTCCAGGACACTTTCAATGAGCAGTTCTTC. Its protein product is CASSVQDTFNEQFF.

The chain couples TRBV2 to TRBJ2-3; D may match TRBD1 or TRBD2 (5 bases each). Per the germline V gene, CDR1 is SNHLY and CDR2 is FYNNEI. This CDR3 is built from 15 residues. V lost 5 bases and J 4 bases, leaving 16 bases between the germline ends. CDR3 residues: CASSYGDGYSDTQYF. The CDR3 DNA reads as TGTGCCAGCAGTTATGGGGACGGGTACTCAGATACGCAGTATTTT.

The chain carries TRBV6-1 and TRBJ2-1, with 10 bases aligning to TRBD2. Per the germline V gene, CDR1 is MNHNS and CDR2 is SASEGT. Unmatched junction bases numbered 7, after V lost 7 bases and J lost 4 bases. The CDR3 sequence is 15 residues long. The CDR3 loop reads CASNEASGRYNEQFF. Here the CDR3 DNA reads TGTGCCAGCAATGAGGCTAGCGGGAGATACAATGAGCAGTTCTTC.

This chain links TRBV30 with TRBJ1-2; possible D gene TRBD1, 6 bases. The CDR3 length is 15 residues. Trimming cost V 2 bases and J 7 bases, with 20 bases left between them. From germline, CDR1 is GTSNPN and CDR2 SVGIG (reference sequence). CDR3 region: CAWSPTGGGPTGYTF. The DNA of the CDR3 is TGTGCCTGGAGTCCAACCGGGGGCGGCCCAACTGGCTACACCTTC.

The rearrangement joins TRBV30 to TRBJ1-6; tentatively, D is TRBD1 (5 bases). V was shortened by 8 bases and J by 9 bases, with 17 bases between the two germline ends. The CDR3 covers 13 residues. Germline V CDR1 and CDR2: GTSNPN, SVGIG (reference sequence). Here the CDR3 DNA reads TGTGCCAAAGCCCAAGGGGCGGGTTCACCCCTCCACTTT. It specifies CAKAQGAGSPLHF. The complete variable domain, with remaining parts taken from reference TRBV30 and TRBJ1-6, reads SQTIHQWPATLVQPVGSPLSLECTVEGTSNPNLYWYRQAAGRGLQLLFYSVGIGQISSEVPQNLSASRPQDRQFILSSKKLLLSDSGFYLCAKAQGAGSPLHFGNGTRLTVT.

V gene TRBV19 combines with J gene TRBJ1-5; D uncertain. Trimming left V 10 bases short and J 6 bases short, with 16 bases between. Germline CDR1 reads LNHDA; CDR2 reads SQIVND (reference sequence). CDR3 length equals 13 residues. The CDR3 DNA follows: TGTGCCACTAAGGGAGCATATTTTCAGCCCCAGCATTTT. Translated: CATKGAYFQPQHF.

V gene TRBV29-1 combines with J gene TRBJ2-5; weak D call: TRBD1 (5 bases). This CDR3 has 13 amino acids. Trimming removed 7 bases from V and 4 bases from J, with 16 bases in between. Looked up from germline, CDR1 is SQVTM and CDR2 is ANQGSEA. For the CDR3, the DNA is TGCAGCGCTCGGACACCGCCGGGAGAGACCCAGTACTTC. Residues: CSARTPPGETQYF.

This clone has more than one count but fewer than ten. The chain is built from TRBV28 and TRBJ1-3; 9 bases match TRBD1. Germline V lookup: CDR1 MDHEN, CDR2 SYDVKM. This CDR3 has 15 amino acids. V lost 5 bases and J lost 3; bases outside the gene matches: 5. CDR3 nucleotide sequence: TGTGCCAGCAGTCCTACAGGGGGCGGTGGAAACACCATATATTTT. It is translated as CASSPTGGGGNTIYF.

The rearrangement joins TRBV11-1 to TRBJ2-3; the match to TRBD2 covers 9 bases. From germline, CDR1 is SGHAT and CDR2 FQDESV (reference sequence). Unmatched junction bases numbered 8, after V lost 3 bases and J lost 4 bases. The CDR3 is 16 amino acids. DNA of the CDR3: TGTGCCAGCAGCTTCTCTCCAGCGGGAGGCGCAGATACGCAGTATTTT. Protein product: CASSFSPAGGADTQYF.

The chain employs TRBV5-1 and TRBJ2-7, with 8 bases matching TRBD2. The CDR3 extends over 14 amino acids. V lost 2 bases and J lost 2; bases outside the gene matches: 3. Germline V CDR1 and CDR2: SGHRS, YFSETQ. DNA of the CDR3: TGCGCCAGCAGCTTACTAGCGGAAACCTACGAGCAGTACTTC. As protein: CASSLLAETYEQYF.

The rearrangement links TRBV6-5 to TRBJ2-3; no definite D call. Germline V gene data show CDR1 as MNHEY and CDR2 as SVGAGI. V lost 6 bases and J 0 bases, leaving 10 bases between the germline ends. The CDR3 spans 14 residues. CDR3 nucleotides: TGTGCCAGCAGACTGGTACGCAGCACAGATACGCAGTATTTT. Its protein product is CASRLVRSTDTQYF.